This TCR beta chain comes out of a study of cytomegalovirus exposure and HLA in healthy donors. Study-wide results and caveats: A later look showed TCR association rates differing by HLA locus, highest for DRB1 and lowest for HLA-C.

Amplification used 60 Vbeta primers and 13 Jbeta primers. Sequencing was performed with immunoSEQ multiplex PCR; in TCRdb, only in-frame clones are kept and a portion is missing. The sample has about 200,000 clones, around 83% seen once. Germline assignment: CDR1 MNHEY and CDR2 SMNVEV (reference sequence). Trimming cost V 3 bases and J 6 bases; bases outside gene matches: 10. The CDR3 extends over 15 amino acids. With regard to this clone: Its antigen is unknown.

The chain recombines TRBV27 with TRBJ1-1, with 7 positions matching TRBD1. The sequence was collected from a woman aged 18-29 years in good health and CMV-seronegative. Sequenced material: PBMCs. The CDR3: CASSLSPYRGSEAFF. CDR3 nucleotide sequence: TGTGCCAGCAGTTTGAGCCCATACAGGGGCTCTGAAGCTTTCTTT.